The 5 T cell receptor beta chains below were found in one sample sequenced in a study of T cells in localized non-small cell lung cancer. The assay was immunoSEQ multiplex PCR, and TCRdb's table has in-frame clones only and misses some. The sample consists of 1,500 to 2,500 clones, less than 35% of them appearing once. The sample was lung tumor tissue, taken before any cancer treatment. The receptors originated from an older male donor with stage I squamous cell lung carcinoma.

The rearrangement joins TRBV19 to TRBJ2-5; TRBD1 matches at 8 bases. The CDR3 length is 16 residues. V lost 6 bases to trimming and J lost 2 bases; unmatched junction nucleotides: 11. Germline V gene sequence: CDR1 LNHDA, CDR2 SQIVND (reference sequence). The CDR3 protein is CASSLPGQAGQETQYF. For the CDR3, the DNA is TGTGCCAGTAGCTTACCGGGACAGGCGGGTCAAGAGACCCAGTACTTC.

This rearrangement joins TRBV6-8 to TRBJ2-1, with 11 nucleotides matching TRBD2. Losses at the gene ends were 2 bases for V and 5 bases for J; bases not matched to a gene: 5. CDR3 length equals 16 residues. Germline V lookup: CDR1 MNHGY, CDR2 SAAAGT. This CDR3 is CASSYERGLADNEQFF. The CDR3, as DNA: TGTGCCAGCAGTTACGAACGGGGACTAGCGGACAATGAGCAGTTCTTC.

This clone was counted between two and nine times. The V gene is TRBV19, the J gene TRBJ2-5; D call uncertain. CDR1 LNHDA and CDR2 SQIVND come from the germline V gene (reference sequence). Trimming shortened V by 5 bases and J by 2 bases, and 3 bases separated the two germline ends. This CDR3 is 11 amino acids long. The CDR3 DNA sequence: TGTGCCAGTAGTGTACAAGAGACCCAGTACTTC. Translated, it gives CASSVQETQYF.

CDR3 bases: TGTGCCATTGAACAGGGTAGTGGCTACACCTTC. Translated, it gives CAIEQGSGYTF. The chain uses TRBV19 and TRBJ1-2, with D possibly TRBD1 on 6 matching bases. The CDR3 has 11 amino acids. The ends were cut back, 10 bases at V and 7 bases at J, with 13 bases in the middle. Per the germline V gene, CDR1 is LNHDA and CDR2 is SQIVND (reference sequence).

V usage is TRBV5-1 and J usage is TRBJ1-4; D is ambiguous. This CDR3 is built from 15 residues. Trimming cost V 3 bases and J 2 bases, with 11 bases left between them. Germline CDR1 and CDR2: SGHRS and YFSETQ. CDR3 protein: CASSSFGGTNEKLFF. DNA for the CDR3: TGCGCCAGCAGCTCTTTCGGTGGGACTAATGAAAAACTGTTTTTT.